These T cell receptor beta chains were read from a single sample in a study of preoperative IRX-2 immunotherapy in early breast cancer. Data came from immunoSEQ multiplex PCR; TCRdb stores just in-frame clones and leaves some out. The table lists over a thousand clones, 60% to 80% of them singletons. This specimen was tumor tissue, taken before IRX-2 immunotherapy. The source of these receptors is a human donor with breast cancer. Both conserved end residues are part of each CDR3. The D gene is left open where the match is weak.

TRBJ1-5 TRBD1 TRBV11-3 CASSLVRGSGQDYLQPQHF
TRBJ1-4 . TRBV14 CASSVRATNEKLFF
TRBJ1-1 . TRBV6-7 CASSEIQGSVEAFF
TRBJ2-2 . TRBV19 CASTRQASNTGELFF
TRBJ1-1 TRBD1 TRBV18 CASSPITGGAEAFF
TRBJ1-4 . TRBV5-3 CARSLAEGAGIVREKLFF
TRBJ2-1 . TRBV19 CASSQGGVGDEQFF
TRBJ2-1 TRBD2 TRBV11-3 CASSSPGLGRDNEQFF
TRBJ1-2 . TRBV6-8 CASKIGQGNYGYTF
TRBJ2-2 TRBD1 TRBV25-1 CASSEQGAGNTGELFF
TRBJ2-5 TRBD2 TRBV18 CASSAGRRLEETQYF
TRBJ1-2 TRBD1 TRBV19 CASSIRDRNNYGYTF
TRBJ2-2 . TRBV11-3 CASSQPDRSNTGELFF
TRBJ1-4 . TRBV19 CASTTPATNEKLFF
TRBJ2-2 TRBD1 TRBV10-2 CASSMGQLNPGELFF
TRBJ2-5 . TRBV11-3 CASSLNPSVGETQYF
TRBJ2-7 TRBD1 TRBV6-8 CATVTGLSYEQYF
TRBJ1-2 TRBD1 TRBV19 CASSRQGQGINDYGYTF
TRBJ1-4 . TRBV19 CASSPRRGINEKLFF
TRBJ1-1 TRBD1 TRBV11-3 CASSRRGLGNTEAFF
TRBJ1-3 . TRBV15 CATSRERLPGSGNTIYF
TRBJ1-2 TRBD1 TRBV11-3 CASSLYTGGGISYTF
TRBJ2-3 TRBD2 TRBV11-3 CASSLNAGGMADTQYF
TRBJ1-2 . TRBV6-1 CASSEGVGGGSYGYTF
TRBJ1-1 TRBD1 TRBV6-8 CASSIPGGQTEAFF
TRBJ1-1 . TRBV6-8 CAIRTEVLSTEAFF
TRBJ1-1 TRBD1 TRBV6-8 CASRTGTGQRGTEAFF
TRBJ1-5 . TRBV7-8 CASSLNSNQPQHF
TRBJ1-1 TRBD1 TRBV11-3 CASSLGGGPAPEAFF
TRBJ1-1 TRBD1 TRBV12-5 CASGLISTGDTEAFF
TRBJ2-3 TRBD1 TRBV30 CAWSVFSGGSTDTQYF
TRBJ1-4 TRBD1 TRBV19 CASSRQGNEKLFF
TRBJ1-4 TRBD1 TRBV19 CASSIAQGGITNEKLFF
TRBJ1-1 TRBD1 TRBV6-8 CAISRDRESTEAFF
TRBJ2-1 . TRBV23-1 CASSFSTNNEQFF
TRBJ2-5 TRBD2 TRBV6-8 CASSYRLAGGTSETQYF
TRBJ2-3 TRBD2 TRBV10-2 CASNRGGYTDTQYF
TRBJ2-7 TRBD1 TRBV6-8 CASRGQGAYEQYF
TRBJ1-1 . TRBV11-3 CASSPRAGIVNTEAFF
TRBJ1-2 . TRBV30 CAWSGAGRNYGYTF